The 19 T cell receptor beta chains below come from one sample, sequenced in a study of T cells after yellow fever vaccination (dated by TCRdb to the late 2010s). This specimen's treatment or condition label, interpreted: live attenuated yellow fever vaccine strain. Receptor amplification or capture employed 5' RACE. The instrument was an Illumina HiSeq 2500. TCRdb reran the public reads through fastp at Q25 and MiXCR, keeping productive beta chains. Rows merge per CDR3 protein into single entries with the most common DNA and genes. The sample records 400,000 or so distinct CDR3 sequences, roughly 11% of which are singletons. The top ten clonotypes cover around 20% of the sample. The sequencing here drew on PBMCs, taken on the day of the first yellow fever vaccination. These receptor sequences come from a man aged 18-30 years who received the YFV17D yellow fever vaccine.

This clonotype was picked up a small number of times. The rearrangement links TRBV4-3 to TRBJ2-5; unclear D gene. V lost 0 bases and J lost 1, with 6 bases in between. The CDR3 sequence is 14 residues long. Germline CDR1 and CDR2: LGHNA and YSLEER. This CDR3 is CASSQDGTQETQYF. The DNA for the CDR3 is TGCGCCAGCAGCCAAGACGGAACCCAAGAGACCCAGTACTTC.

This clonotype was recorded at least ten times. The gene calls are TRBV18 and TRBJ2-7; D is possibly TRBD1 or TRBD2 (6 bases each). This CDR3 contains 15 residues. CDR1 KGHSH and CDR2 LQKENI come from the germline V gene. V lost 4 bases to trimming and J lost 2 bases, with 15 bases between them. The CDR3 spells CASSLTRGGPYEQYF. The CDR3 bases are TGTGCCAGCTCACTCACCAGGGGAGGCCCCTACGAGCAGTACTTC. Looking up the rest from reference TRBV18 and TRBJ2-7 gives the full variable domain: NAGVMQNPRHLVRRRGQEARLRCSPMKGHSHVYWYRQLPEEGLKFMVYLQKENIIDESGMPKERFSAEFPKEGPSILRIQQVVRGDSAAYFCASSLTRGGPYEQYFGPGTRLTVT.

This clonotype was seen more than once but under ten times. CDR3 in DNA: TGTGCCAGCAGCTTAATTGACGTGGGGGGCGGTCAGCCCCAGCATTTT. It encodes CASSLIDVGGGQPQHF. The rearrangement links TRBV7-3 to TRBJ1-5; D perhaps matches TRBD1 (6 bases). The CDR3 is 16 residues long. The germline CDR1 and CDR2 sequences are SGHTA and FQGTGA. V lost 1 base, J lost 6 bases, and 16 bases lay in between.

This clonotype was counted between two and nine times. The chain links TRBV6-5 to TRBJ1-6, with D possibly matching TRBD1 (5 bases). Germline V gene data show CDR1 as MNHEY and CDR2 as SVGAGI. This CDR3 is 13 amino acids long. V gave up 2 bases and J gave up 10 bases, with 9 bases separating them. Here the CDR3 reads CASSYRGGSPLHF. CDR3 nucleotide sequence: TGTGCCAGCAGTTACCGGGGCGGCTCACCCCTCCACTTT.

V is TRBV12-3 or TRBV12-4 and J is TRBJ2-7, with D perhaps TRBD2 (6 bases). The V end was cut by 4 bases, the J end by 4 bases, with 17 bases between. This CDR3 has 15 residues. The CDR3: CASSSTGTPLYEQYF. In DNA, the CDR3 is TGTGCCAGCAGTTCCACCGGGACTCCATTATACGAGCAGTACTTC.

This chain uses TRBV20-1 with TRBJ2-6; D not certain. Germline CDR1 reads DFQATT; CDR2 reads SNEGSKA (reference sequence). This CDR3 has 15 amino acids. Trimming stripped 3 bases from V and 0 bases from J, with 9 bases between. The CDR3 loop reads CSARSKTSGANVLTF. Written as DNA, the CDR3 is TGCAGTGCTAGGAGTAAGACCTCTGGGGCCAACGTCCTGACTTTC.

The chain has TRBV4-3 and TRBJ1-1, with a tentative D call TRBD1 (6 bases). V gave up 0 bases and J gave up 14 bases, with 22 bases separating them. The CDR3 is made up of 15 amino acids. Germline CDR1 is LGHNA and CDR2 is YSLEER. The CDR3 loop is CASSQDRLGDNYLFF. In DNA form, the CDR3 reads TGCGCCAGCAGCCAAGATCGATTGGGGGACAATTATCTCTTCTTT.

The gene calls are TRBV29-1 and TRBJ2-2, with a weak D call TRBD1 (6 bases). There are 15 residues in the CDR3. The germline CDR1 and CDR2 sequences are SQVTM and ANQGSEA. V was clipped by 5 bases and J by 0 bases, with 13 bases between them. The CDR3 nucleotides read TGCAGCGTTCCCAGGACAGACGCGAACACCGGGGAGCTGTTTTTT. Its protein product is CSVPRTDANTGELFF.

This clonotype came up a few times. V usage is TRBV3-1 and J usage is TRBJ2-7; TRBD1 matches 9 bases. Germline V gene lookup returns CDR1 LGHDT and CDR2 YNNKEL (reference sequence). The CDR3 is 15 residues long. The ends lost 5 bases at V and 1 base at J; junction bases unmatched: 6. The CDR3 DNA follows: TGTGCCAGCAGCTTCCAGGACAGGGGATCCTACGAGCAGTACTTC. It encodes CASSFQDRGSYEQYF.

This clonotype was found a few times. V is TRBV6-2 or TRBV6-3 and J is TRBJ2-1, with D possibly matching TRBD1 (6 bases). This CDR3 is 19 amino acids long. CDR1 is MNHEY, CDR2 SVGEGT, per germline. V was shortened by 0 bases and J by 8 bases, with 26 bases between the two germline ends. The chain's CDR3 is CASSYSPWDRDIGSDEQFF. The CDR3 DNA is TGTGCCAGCAGTTACTCTCCTTGGGACCGGGACATTGGGAGCGATGAGCAGTTCTTC.

This clonotype was observed many times. The chain links TRBV4-3 to TRBJ2-2; perhaps TRBD2 as D (5 bases). The CDR3 extends over 16 amino acids. Germline values: CDR1 LGHNA, CDR2 YSLEER. Trimming left V 4 bases short and J 3 bases short, with 15 bases between. CDR3 DNA sequence: TGCGCCAGCAGCCCGGCGGGTACCCGCGACACCGGGGAGCTGTTTTTT. Its translation: CASSPAGTRDTGELFF.

The chain is built from TRBV20-1 and TRBJ2-1, with a tentative D call TRBD1 (6 bases). The germline V gene has CDR1 DFQATT and CDR2 SNEGSKA (reference sequence). Between the trimmed V and J ends, which lost 0 bases and 10 bases, there was a span of 22 bases. The CDR3 consists of 16 residues. CDR3 loop: CSARDGGRGPQKEQFF. The CDR3 DNA reads as TGCAGTGCTAGAGATGGGGGCAGGGGCCCCCAGAAGGAGCAGTTCTTC.

V is TRBV6-2 or TRBV6-3 and J is TRBJ1-2; D gene unclear. CDR1 MNHEY and CDR2 SVGEGT come from the germline V gene. Trimming removed 6 bases at V and 2 bases at J, with 7 bases between. The CDR3 runs 12 residues. This chain's CDR3 is CASRDLNYGYTF. CDR3 coding DNA: TGTGCCAGCAGGGACCTAAACTATGGCTACACCTTC.

This clonotype was detected a few times. The genes are TRBV9 and TRBJ2-5, with TRBD1 matching over 9 bases. The V gene's germline CDR1 is SGDLS and CDR2 YYNGEE. V dropped 2 bases and J dropped 5; count of bases not matched to a gene: 7. CDR3 length: 15 amino acids. As DNA, the CDR3 is TGTGCCAGCAGCGTCGCGAACAGGGGGCAGGAGACCCAGTACTTC. Encoded protein: CASSVANRGQETQYF.

V usage is TRBV20-1 and J usage is TRBJ2-3; TRBD2 aligns across 11 bases. The CDR3 runs to 15 residues. V shed 4 bases, J shed 0 bases, and the junction held 3 bases outside the gene matches. Germline assignment: CDR1 DFQATT and CDR2 SNEGSKA (reference sequence). The CDR3 region is CSATGTSGSTDTQYF. The CDR3 nucleotides are TGCAGTGCTACGGGGACTAGCGGAAGCACAGATACGCAGTATTTT.

In its sample, this clonotype was seen a few times. This chain links TRBV7-6 with TRBJ1-4, with D possibly matching TRBD1 (5 bases). CDR1 SGHVS and CDR2 FNYEAQ come from the germline V gene. The CDR3 has 14 residues. The V end was cut by 1 base, the J end by 8 bases, with 11 bases between. CDR3 sequence (DNA): TGTGCCAGCAGCTTAGAGGCAGGGACCGAAAAACTGTTTTTT. As protein: CASSLEAGTEKLFF.

The chain combines TRBV10-3 with TRBJ1-1; 8 positions agree with TRBD1. The germline V gene has CDR1 ENHRY and CDR2 SYGVKD. V was pared by 7 bases and J by 3 bases, with 7 bases of the junction left unmatched. This CDR3 is 14 amino acids long. DNA of the CDR3: TGTGCCATCAACTCAGGACAGGGTTACACTGAAGCTTTCTTT. As protein: CAINSGQGYTEAFF.

The chain links TRBV6-1 to TRBJ2-5; 8 bases match TRBD1. Germline loops: CDR1 MNHNS, CDR2 SASEGT. J gave up 4 bases and V 7 bases, and 11 bases lay outside the gene matches. The CDR3 is made up of 15 amino acids. CDR3 loop: CASTIFRGPRETQYF. CDR3 nucleotide sequence: TGTGCCAGCACTATATTCAGGGGGCCTAGAGAGACCCAGTACTTC.

The rearrangement links TRBV6-5 to TRBJ1-6; D is possibly TRBD1 (5 bases). Trimming removed 2 bases at V and 8 bases at J, with 10 bases between. Germline lookup yields CDR1 MNHEY and CDR2 SVGAGI. The CDR3 consists of 14 residues. DNA for the CDR3: TGTGCCAGCAGTTACGGCAGGGCCGATTCACCCCTCCACTTT. Translation: CASSYGRADSPLHF.